Sequencing of this TCR beta chain was carried out in a study of shared clonotypes between healthy human individuals. TCRdb's copy holds only in-frame clones and misses some; the assay was immunoSEQ multiplex PCR. This sample has approximately 2.5 million clones; 93% occur once, and the top ten carry 0.36%. The V end lost 3 bases, the J end lost 7 bases, and 13 bases lay between the germline ends. The CDR3 loop spans 14 amino acids. The germline gives CDR1 LNHDA, CDR2 SQIVND (reference sequence). About this clone: Its antigen is not identified.

From CD4+ cells came CD45RA+ naive and CD45RA-negative memory subsets. Study conclusions and caveats: Naive subsets tended to show greater estimated richness than memory subsets.

Material: naive CD4+ T cells from PBMCs. The subset: CD45RA+ positively selected. The source is a man between 18 and 35 years old in good health. Some clones in this sample may be carry-over from other donors' samples. The rearrangement uses TRBV19 and TRBJ2-1; tentatively, D is TRBD2 (6 bases). In DNA form, the CDR3 reads TGTGCCAGTAGTATCCCCGGACTAACGAATGAGCAGTTCTTC. Translation: CASSIPGLTNEQFF.